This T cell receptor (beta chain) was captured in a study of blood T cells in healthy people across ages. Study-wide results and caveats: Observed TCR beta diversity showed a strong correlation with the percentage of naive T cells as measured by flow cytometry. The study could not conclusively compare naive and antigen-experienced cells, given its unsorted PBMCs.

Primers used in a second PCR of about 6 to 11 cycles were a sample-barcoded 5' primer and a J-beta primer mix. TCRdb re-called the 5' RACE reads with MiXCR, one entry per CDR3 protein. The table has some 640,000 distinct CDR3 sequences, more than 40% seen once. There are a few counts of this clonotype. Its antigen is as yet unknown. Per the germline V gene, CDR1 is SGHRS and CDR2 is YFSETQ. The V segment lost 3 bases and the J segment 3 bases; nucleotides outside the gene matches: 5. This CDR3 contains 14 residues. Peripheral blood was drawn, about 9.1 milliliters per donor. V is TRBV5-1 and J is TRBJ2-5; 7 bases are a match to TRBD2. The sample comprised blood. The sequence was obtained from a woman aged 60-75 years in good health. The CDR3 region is CASSWEGGKETQYF. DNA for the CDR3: TGCGCCAGCAGCTGGGAGGGAGGAAAAGAGACCCAGTACTTC.